The clone carrying this T cell receptor (beta chain) appeared many times. Assay: immunoSEQ multiplex PCR; the TCRdb copy retains only in-frame clones and omits some. The sample lists some 87,000 clones, over 70% occurring once. CDR1 and CDR2 (germline): SGHAT, FQNNGV. This CDR3 contains 16 residues. Trimming cost V 5 bases and J 4 bases, with 21 bases left between them. Single viable CD3+CD4+CD8-CD45RO+ cells were sorted as the memory CD4+ T cells. The data stem from a study of memory CD4+ T cells and cytomegalovirus serostatus. The chain links TRBV11-2 to TRBJ2-7; the D is unclear. The specimen was memory CD4+ T cells from blood. The receptor was isolated from an adult in good health and CMV-seropositive. CDR3 DNA: TGTGCCAGCAGCCCCATCAGTCGGCAGGACCGTTACGAGCAGTACTTC. This gives the protein CASSPISRQDRYEQYF.